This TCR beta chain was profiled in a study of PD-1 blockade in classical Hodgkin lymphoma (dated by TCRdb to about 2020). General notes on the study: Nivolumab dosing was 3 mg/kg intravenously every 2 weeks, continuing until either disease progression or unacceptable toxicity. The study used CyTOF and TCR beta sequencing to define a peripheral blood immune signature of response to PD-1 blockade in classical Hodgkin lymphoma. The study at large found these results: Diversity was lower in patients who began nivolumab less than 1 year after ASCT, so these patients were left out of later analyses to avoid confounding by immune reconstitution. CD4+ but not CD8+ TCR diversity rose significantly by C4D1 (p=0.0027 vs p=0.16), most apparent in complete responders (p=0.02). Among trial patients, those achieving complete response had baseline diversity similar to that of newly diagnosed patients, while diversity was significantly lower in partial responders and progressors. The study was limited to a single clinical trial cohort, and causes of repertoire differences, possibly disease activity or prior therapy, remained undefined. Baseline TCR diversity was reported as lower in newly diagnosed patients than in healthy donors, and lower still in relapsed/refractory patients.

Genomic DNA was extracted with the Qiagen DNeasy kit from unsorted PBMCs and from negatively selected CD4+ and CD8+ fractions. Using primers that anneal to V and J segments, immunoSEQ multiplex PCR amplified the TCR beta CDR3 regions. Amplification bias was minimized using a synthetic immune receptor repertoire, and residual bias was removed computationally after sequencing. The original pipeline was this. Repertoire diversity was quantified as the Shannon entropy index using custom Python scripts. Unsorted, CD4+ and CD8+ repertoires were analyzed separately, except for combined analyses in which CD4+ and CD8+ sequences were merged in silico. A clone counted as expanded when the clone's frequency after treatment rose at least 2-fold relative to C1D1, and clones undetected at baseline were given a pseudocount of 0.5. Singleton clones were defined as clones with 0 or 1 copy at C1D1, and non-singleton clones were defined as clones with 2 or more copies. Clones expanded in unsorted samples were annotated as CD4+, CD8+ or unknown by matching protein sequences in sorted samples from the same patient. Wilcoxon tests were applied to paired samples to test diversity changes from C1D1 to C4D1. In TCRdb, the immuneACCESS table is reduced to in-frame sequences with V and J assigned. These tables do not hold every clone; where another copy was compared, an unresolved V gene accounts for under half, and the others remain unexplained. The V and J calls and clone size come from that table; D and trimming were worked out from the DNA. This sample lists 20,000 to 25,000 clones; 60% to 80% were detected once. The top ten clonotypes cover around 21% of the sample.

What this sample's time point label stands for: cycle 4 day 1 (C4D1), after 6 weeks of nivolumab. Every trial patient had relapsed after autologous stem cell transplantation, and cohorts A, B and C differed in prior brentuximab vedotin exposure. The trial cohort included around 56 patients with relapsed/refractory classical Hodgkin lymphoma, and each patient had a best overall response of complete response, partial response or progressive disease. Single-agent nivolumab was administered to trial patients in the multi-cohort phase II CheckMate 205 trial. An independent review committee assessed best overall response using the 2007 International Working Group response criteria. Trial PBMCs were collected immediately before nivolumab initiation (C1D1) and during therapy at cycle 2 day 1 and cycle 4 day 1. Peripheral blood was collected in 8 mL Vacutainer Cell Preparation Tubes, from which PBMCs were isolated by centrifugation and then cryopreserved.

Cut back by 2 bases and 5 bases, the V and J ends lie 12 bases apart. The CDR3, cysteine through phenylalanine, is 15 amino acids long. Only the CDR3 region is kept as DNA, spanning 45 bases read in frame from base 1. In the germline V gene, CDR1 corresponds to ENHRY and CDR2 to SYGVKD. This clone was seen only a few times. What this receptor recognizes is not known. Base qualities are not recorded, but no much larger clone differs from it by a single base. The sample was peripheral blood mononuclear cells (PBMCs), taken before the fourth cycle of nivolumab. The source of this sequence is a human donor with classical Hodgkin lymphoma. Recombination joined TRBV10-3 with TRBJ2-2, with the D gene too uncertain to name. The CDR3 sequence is CAISENPGQTGELFF. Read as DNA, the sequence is TGTGCCATCAGTGAGAACCCCGGGCAAACCGGGGAGCTGTTTTTT.